This entry concerns a single T cell receptor (beta chain). This same CDR3 is encoded by further DNA sequences in the sample. Looked up from germline, CDR1 is MNHEY and CDR2 is SVGAGI. Trimming left V 0 bases short and J 2 bases short, with 8 bases between. The CDR3 runs 14 residues. Here immunoSEQ multiplex PCR was the method, and the copy in TCRdb shows in-frame clones only, minus some. The profile shows millions of clones, 90% to 95% of them singletons. The data belong to a study of shared clonotypes between healthy human individuals. The sample taken for sequencing was naive CD4+ T cells sorted from blood. The subset here: CD45RA+ positively selected. The sequence came from a man aged 18 to 30 in good health. The chain carries TRBV6-5 and TRBJ2-7, with D perhaps given as TRBD1 or TRBD2 (6 bases each). DNA for the CDR3: TGTGCCAGCAGTTACTCGAGGGGGGCCTACGAGCAGTACTTC. It codes for CASSYSRGAYEQYF.